The present entry profiles one TCR beta chain with its context. This clonotype was counted only a few times. No antigen is known for it. Base-call qualities are not available, and no considerably larger clone is one nucleotide away. The listed sequencing device is Illumina HiSeq 2500. TCR beta libraries were prepared by quantitative 5'-RACE with molecular barcodes. The source study handled its data this way. Disease-linked TCR variants were identified with a new computational method built on a probabilistic model of VDJ rearrangement. The public reads were reanalyzed by TCRdb: fastp trimming at Q25, MiXCR alignment, in-frame beta chains only. Rows are unified per CDR3 protein, each entry keeping the most common DNA and genes. TCRdb, not the original authors, processed these V and J calls. For this sample the table gives 250,000 or so distinct CDR3 sequences, of which roughly 25% were detected only once. In total, the top ten clones hold more than 0.6% of the sample.

The entry originates in a study of CD8 T cells in ankylosing spondylitis (TCRdb year 2017). For the wider study: The study profiled T cell receptor beta repertoires in healthy donors and ankylosing spondylitis patients to find disease-linked TCR variants. Samples of peripheral blood were taken, and for ankylosing spondylitis patients, synovial fluid was collected as well. In total, the full study cohort was made up of roughly 100 healthy donors and about two dozen ankylosing spondylitis patients.

Overall study outcomes, separate from this receptor: A TCR beta motif of several highly homologous amino acid variants appeared characteristic of blood from ankylosing spondylitis patients. The disease-linked clones were reported to be significantly enriched in matched synovial fluid samples from ankylosing spondylitis patients. In peripheral blood, the disease-linked clones were found at relatively low frequencies and had a CD8+ phenotype. Some motif variants had previously been reported in the synovial fluid and blood of reactive arthritis patients, which suggests shared mechanisms of disease initiation.

Relative to germline, V is 5 bases shorter and J is 6 bases shorter, with 9 bases between their ends. The germline V gene (reference sequence) gives CDR1 as DFQATT and CDR2 as SNEGSKA. The CDR3 starts with the cysteine, ends with the phenylalanine, and has 11 residues. Only CDR3 DNA is held: 33 bases, read in frame from base 1. Sequenced sample: blood, either unsorted or a sorted T cell fraction (not recorded which). The receptor was isolated from a male donor with ankylosing spondylitis or in good health (not recorded which). The chain was built from TRBV20-1 and TRBJ2-3; no D gene can be assigned with confidence. The nucleotide sequence is given as TGCAGTGCTCACAGAGGTGATACGCAGTATTTT. This encodes CSAHRGDTQYF.